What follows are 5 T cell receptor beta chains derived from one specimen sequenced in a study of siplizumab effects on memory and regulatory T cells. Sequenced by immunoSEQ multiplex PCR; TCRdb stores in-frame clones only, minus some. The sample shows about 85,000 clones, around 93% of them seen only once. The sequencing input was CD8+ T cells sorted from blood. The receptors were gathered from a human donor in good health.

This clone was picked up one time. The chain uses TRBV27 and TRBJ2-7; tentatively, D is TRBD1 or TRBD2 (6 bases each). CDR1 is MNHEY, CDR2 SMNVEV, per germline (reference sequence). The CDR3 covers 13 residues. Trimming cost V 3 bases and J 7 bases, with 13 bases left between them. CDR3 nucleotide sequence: TGTGCCAGCAGTTTCTCGGGGGCCTTGGAGCAGTACTTC. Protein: CASSFSGALEQYF.

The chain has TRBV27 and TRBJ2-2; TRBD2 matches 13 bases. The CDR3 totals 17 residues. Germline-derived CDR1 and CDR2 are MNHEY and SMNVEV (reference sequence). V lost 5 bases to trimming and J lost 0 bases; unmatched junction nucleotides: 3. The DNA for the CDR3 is TGTGCCAGCAGTCCAGGACTAGCGGGAGCGAACACCGGGGAGCTGTTTTTT. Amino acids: CASSPGLAGANTGELFF.

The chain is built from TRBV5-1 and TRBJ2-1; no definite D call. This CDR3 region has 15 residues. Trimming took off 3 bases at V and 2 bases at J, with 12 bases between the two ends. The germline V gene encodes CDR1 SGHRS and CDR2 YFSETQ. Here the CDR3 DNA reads TGCGCCAGCAGCTCCAACGGAAGTCCCTACAATGAGCAGTTCTTC. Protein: CASSSNGSPYNEQFF. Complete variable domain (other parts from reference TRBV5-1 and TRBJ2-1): KAGVTQTPRYLIKTRGQQVTLSCSPISGHRSVSWYQQTPGQGLQFLFEYFSETQRNKGNFPGRFSGRQFSNSRSEMNVSTLELGDSALYLCASSSNGSPYNEQFFGPGTRLTVL.

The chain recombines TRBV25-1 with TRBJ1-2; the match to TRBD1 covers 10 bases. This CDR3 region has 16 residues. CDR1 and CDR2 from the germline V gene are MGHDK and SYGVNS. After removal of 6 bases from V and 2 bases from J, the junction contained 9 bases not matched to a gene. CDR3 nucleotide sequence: TGTGCCAGCAGCGGGCCCCGGGGACAGGGGAACTATGGCTACACCTTC. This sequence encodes CASSGPRGQGNYGYTF.

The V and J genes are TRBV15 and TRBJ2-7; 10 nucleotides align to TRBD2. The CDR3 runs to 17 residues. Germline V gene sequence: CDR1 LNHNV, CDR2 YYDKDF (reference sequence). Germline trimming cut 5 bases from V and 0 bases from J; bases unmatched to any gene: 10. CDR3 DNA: TGTGCCACCAGCGGCGGCACTAGCGGGGTTAGCTCCTACGAGCAGTACTTC. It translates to CATSGGTSGVSSYEQYF.